Listed below are T cell receptor beta chains from one sample, sequenced in a study of blood T cell repertoires in COVID-19. Using immunoSEQ multiplex PCR, the repertoire was profiled, and TCRdb retains in-frame clones only, with some absent. Of about 260,000 clones in the sample, roughly 80% are singletons; the top ten hold roughly 4%. Material for sequencing was PBMCs or T cells enriched from blood (not recorded which). The receptors come from a man aged 30-40 years with acute COVID-19. The CDR3 runs from the conserved cysteine through the conserved F or W. A D gene is named only where the DNA matches it firmly. Clone size is given for some rows only: seen once, a few or many times, or a class if the clone is expanded.

d_gene	len	abundance	j_gene	v_gene	CDR3aa	CDR3nt
NA	15	NA	TRBJ1-4	TRBV5-4	CASSLDNFPNEKLFF	TGTGCCAGCAGCTTGGACAATTTCCCAAATGAAAAACTGTTTTTT
TRBD1	15	NA	TRBJ1-5	TRBV11-3	CASSLTGGAGQPQHF	TGTGCCAGCAGCCTAACAGGGGGCGCGGGTCAGCCCCAGCATTTT
TRBD2	15	NA	TRBJ2-3	TRBV4-3	CASSQGTSGSDTQYF	TGCGCCAGCAGCCAAGGGACTAGCGGATCAGATACGCAGTATTTT
TRBD1	14	NA	TRBJ1-1	TRBV7-2	CASSFSRGRTEAFF	TGTGCCAGCAGCTTTTCCAGGGGGCGGACTGAAGCTTTCTTT
TRBD1	14	NA	TRBJ1-1	TRBV7-9	CASSSPGQGIEAFF	TGTGCCAGCAGCTCCCCGGGACAGGGGATTGAAGCTTTCTTT
NA	15	NA	TRBJ1-1	TRBV28	CASSSTGSGSTEAFF	TGTGCCAGCAGTTCCACCGGGAGCGGGAGCACTGAAGCTTTCTTT
NA	12	NA	TRBJ2-5	TRBV28	CASSIQTGTQYF	TGTGCCAGCAGTATTCAAACAGGGACCCAGTACTTC
NA	16	NA	TRBJ2-2	TRBV7-2	CASSLGVSRRAGELFF	TGTGCCAGCAGCTTAGGAGTGAGCAGGCGCGCCGGGGAGCTGTTTTTT
NA	14	NA	TRBJ1-3	TRBV28	CASSSLRPGNTIYF	TGTGCCAGCAGCTCTCTGCGGCCTGGAAACACCATATATTTT
NA	17	NA	TRBJ1-1	TRBV19	CASRTRDSLRPDLEAFF	TGTGCCAGTAGGACCAGGGACTCGCTACGGCCGGACCTTGAAGCTTTCTTT
NA	14	NA	TRBJ1-5	TRBV6-8	CASSYIREYQPQHF	TGTGCCAGCAGTTACATCCGGGAGTATCAGCCCCAGCATTTT
NA	13	NA	TRBJ1-1	TRBV7-9	CASSPTGNTEAFF	TGTGCCAGCAGCCCTACAGGGAACACTGAAGCTTTCTTT
TRBD2	17	NA	TRBJ2-2	TRBV11-2	CASSRGLAGGPPGELFF	TGTGCCAGCAGCCGGGGACTAGCGGGGGGGCCGCCCGGGGAGCTGTTTTTT
NA	14	once	TRBJ2-5	TRBV12-5	CASGLTGREFTQYF	TGTGCTAGTGGTTTAACAGGGAGAGAATTTACCCAGTACTTC
TRBD1	15	NA	TRBJ1-2	TRBV9	CASSTRGSSGTAYTF	TGTGCCAGCAGCACTAGAGGATCTTCCGGGACAGCCTACACCTTC
TRBD1	13	NA	TRBJ1-2	TRBV28	CASRPQGENGYTF	TGTGCCAGCAGACCCCAGGGGGAGAATGGCTACACCTTC
NA	17	NA	TRBJ1-3	TRBV5-1	CASSPGLKPGSGNTIYF	TGTGCCAGCAGCCCCGGACTCAAACCGGGCTCTGGAAACACCATATATTTT
NA	15	NA	TRBJ1-4	TRBV28	CATVLGEGYNEKLFF	TGTGCCACCGTATTGGGGGAGGGTTATAATGAAAAACTGTTTTTT
TRBD2	15	NA	TRBJ2-2	TRBV5-1	CASSLLAGGTGELFF	TGCGCCAGCAGCTTGTTAGCGGGGGGAACCGGGGAGCTGTTTTTT
TRBD1	13	NA	TRBJ2-2	TRBV5-4	CASSGQGVGELFF	TGTGCCAGCAGCGGACAGGGGGTCGGGGAGCTGTTTTTT
TRBD2	15	NA	TRBJ2-1	TRBV6-4	CASSDWASGRDEQFF	TGTGCCAGCAGTGACTGGGCTAGCGGGAGAGATGAGCAGTTCTTC
TRBD2	17	few	TRBJ2-1	TRBV19	CASSIDRTSGSYNEQFF	TGTGCCAGTAGTATAGACCGGACTAGCGGGAGTTACAATGAGCAGTTCTTC
NA	15	few	TRBJ1-3	TRBV3-1/TRBV3-2	CASTLGGNSGNTIYF	TGTGCCAGCACCCTGGGGGGAAACTCTGGAAACACCATATATTTT
NA	16	NA	TRBJ1-2	TRBV6-4	CASSEEGRGANYGYTF	TGTGCCAGCAGTGAAGAGGGCAGGGGAGCTAACTATGGCTACACCTTC
TRBD1	15	NA	TRBJ1-5	TRBV6-5	CASSAGTGRDQPQHF	TGTGCCAGCAGCGCAGGGACAGGGAGGGATCAGCCCCAGCATTTT
NA	14	NA	TRBJ1-1	TRBV5-1	CASSLATANTEAFF	TGTGCCAGCAGCTTGGCTACAGCTAACACTGAAGCTTTCTTT
TRBD1	16	few	TRBJ1-2	TRBV27	CASRTYRDRVSGGYTF	TGTGCCAGCAGGACCTACCGGGACAGGGTATCCGGTGGCTACACCTTC
NA	16	NA	TRBJ2-6	TRBV7-9	CASSLAGGSGANVLTF	TGTGCCAGCAGCTTAGCGGGAGGCTCTGGGGCCAACGTCCTGACTTTC
TRBD2	16	NA	TRBJ2-3	TRBV6-4	CASSQLAGGPTDTQYF	TGTGCCAGCAGCCAACTAGCGGGGGGGCCAACAGATACGCAGTATTTT
NA	12	NA	TRBJ1-1	TRBV10-3	CAISEVAGEAFF	TGTGCCATCAGTGAGGTGGCAGGAGAAGCTTTCTTT
NA	15	NA	TRBJ2-1	TRBV7-9	CASSFFGGHYNEQFF	TGTGCCAGCAGCTTCTTCGGGGGGCATTACAATGAGCAGTTCTTC
TRBD1	14	NA	TRBJ2-3	TRBV5-4	CASSLGQLTDTQYF	TGTGCCAGCAGCCTGGGACAGCTCACAGATACGCAGTATTTT
TRBD1	15	NA	TRBJ1-1	TRBV5-1	CASSDKTGGAGEAFF	TGCGCCAGCAGCGATAAGACAGGGGGAGCGGGTGAAGCTTTCTTT
NA	16	NA	TRBJ2-3	TRBV4-1	CASSQDLGLGTGTQYF	TGCGCCAGCAGCCAAGACCTGGGACTTGGAACAGGTACGCAGTATTTT
TRBD1	16	NA	TRBJ1-3	TRBV6-2/TRBV6-3	CASSWDRDLSGNTIYF	TGTGCCAGCAGTTGGGACAGGGACCTCTCTGGAAACACCATATATTTT
NA	14	once	TRBJ2-3	TRBV7-8	CASSSHGVADTQYF	TGTGCCAGCAGCTCCCATGGGGTAGCGGATACGCAGTATTTT
TRBD1	13	NA	TRBJ1-1	TRBV12-3/TRBV12-4	CASSLGTGPEAFF	TGTGCCAGCAGTTTGGGGACAGGGCCGGAAGCTTTCTTT
TRBD2	17	NA	TRBJ2-3	TRBV7-9	CASSRTSGSSGTDTQYF	TGTGCCAGCAGCCGGACTAGCGGGAGTTCCGGCACAGATACGCAGTATTTT
TRBD1	15	NA	TRBJ2-2	TRBV5-6	CASSLSGGAPGELFF	TGTGCCAGCAGCTTGTCAGGGGGCGCGCCCGGGGAGCTGTTTTTT
TRBD1	13	many	TRBJ1-6	TRBV30	CAWSATGDSPLHF	TGTGCCTGGAGTGCAACAGGGGACTCACCCCTCCACTTT
NA	14	NA	TRBJ1-6	TRBV18	CASSPEPYNSPLHF	TGTGCCAGCTCTCCCGAGCCATATAATTCACCCCTCCACTTT
TRBD2	15	NA	TRBJ2-3	TRBV6-5	CASPINAGGRDTQYF	TGTGCCAGTCCGATCAATGCGGGGGGTCGAGATACGCAGTATTTT
TRBD1	16	few	TRBJ1-4	TRBV27	CASRSRGDRLDEKLFF	TGTGCCAGCAGGTCTAGAGGGGACAGATTAGATGAAAAACTGTTTTTT
NA	13	NA	TRBJ2-5	TRBV7-9	CASSLVGAETQYF	TGTGCCAGCAGCTTAGTGGGCGCGGAGACCCAGTACTTC
NA	15	NA	TRBJ2-5	TRBV19	CASSPSLSSGKTQYF	TGTGCCAGTAGTCCCAGTTTATCAAGCGGTAAGACCCAGTACTTC
TRBD2	22	NA	TRBJ2-1	TRBV6-2/TRBV6-3	CASSPEWVWGLAGLTRGNEQFF	TGTGCCAGCAGCCCCGAGTGGGTCTGGGGACTAGCGGGCCTAACTCGGGGGAATGAGCAGTTCTTC
NA	15	NA	TRBJ1-5	TRBV6-5	CASGSGGRSNQPQHF	TGTGCCAGCGGGTCGGGAGGACGGAGCAATCAGCCCCAGCATTTT
TRBD1	16	NA	TRBJ1-3	TRBV7-6	CASSLLGQNSGNTIYF	TGTGCCAGCAGCTTATTGGGACAGAACTCTGGAAACACCATATATTTT
TRBD1	17	few	TRBJ2-6	TRBV7-2	CASSRQGATSGANVLTF	TGTGCCAGCAGTAGACAGGGGGCTACCTCTGGGGCCAACGTCCTGACTTTC
TRBD1	16	NA	TRBJ1-1	TRBV29-1	CSVGARDRGFDTEAFF	TGCAGCGTTGGGGCCCGGGACAGGGGCTTTGACACTGAAGCTTTCTTT
NA	17	NA	TRBJ1-3	TRBV9	CASSVGRGQGFGNTIYF	TGTGCCAGCAGCGTAGGGCGGGGGCAGGGCTTCGGAAACACCATATATTTT
NA	12	once	TRBJ2-2	TRBV14	CASSDGTGELFF	TGTGCCAGCAGCGACGGGACCGGGGAGCTGTTTTTT
NA	15	NA	TRBJ2-2	TRBV9	CASSLQREKAGELFF	TGTGCCAGCAGCCTCCAGAGGGAGAAGGCCGGGGAGCTGTTTTTT
NA	14	NA	TRBJ1-1	TRBV24-1	CATTSGGEGTEAFF	TGTGCCACCACGTCAGGAGGAGAGGGCACTGAAGCTTTCTTT
NA	14	NA	TRBJ1-3	TRBV9	CASSASFSGNTIYF	TGTGCCAGCAGCGCCAGTTTCTCTGGAAACACCATATATTTT